These T cell receptor beta chains were read from a single sample in a study of T cells in narcolepsy. Profiling relied on immunoSEQ multiplex PCR, and the TCRdb table lists in-frame clones only, not all of them. The data hold roughly 30,000 clones, with 70% to 80% observed a single time. The sequenced sample was memory (CD45RA-) CD4+ T cells from blood. Receptors were obtained from a human donor in good health. The CDR3 runs from the conserved cysteine through the conserved F or W. A D gene is named only where the DNA matches it firmly. Only part of the rows carry a size: once, few, many, or a class if the clone is expanded.

v_gene	len	abundance	d_gene	j_gene	CDR3aa	CDR3nt
TRBV5-4	16	.	TRBD1	TRBJ1-4	CASSPRTGGGNEKLFF	TGTGCCAGCAGCCCACGGACAGGGGGAGGAAATGAAAAACTGTTTTTT
TRBV5-1	16	.	.	TRBJ2-1	CASSNRQVDFYNEQFF	TGCGCCAGCAGCAACAGACAGGTGGACTTCTACAATGAGCAGTTCTTC
TRBV19	14	.	.	TRBJ1-1	CASSDSGVSTEAFF	TGTGCCAGTAGCGACTCAGGGGTATCCACTGAAGCTTTCTTT
TRBV19	14	.	.	TRBJ2-5	CASSMRGGQETQYF	TGTGCCAGTAGTATGCGGGGTGGACAAGAGACCCAGTACTTC
TRBV5-6	16	.	TRBD1	TRBJ2-7	CASSPPGQGIPYEQYF	TGTGCCAGCAGCCCCCCGGGACAGGGTATTCCCTACGAGCAGTACTTC
TRBV19	14	.	.	TRBJ1-3	CASGGRLGGNTIYF	TGTGCCAGTGGGGGACGGCTAGGGGGAAACACCATATATTTT
TRBV7-6	18	.	TRBD1	TRBJ2-4	CASSPSGTGVLAKNIQYF	TGTGCCAGCAGCCCATCCGGGACAGGCGTCCTAGCCAAAAACATTCAGTACTTC
TRBV7-9	16	.	TRBD1	TRBJ1-4	CASSFDRGASNEKLFF	TGTGCCAGCAGCTTTGACAGGGGGGCATCTAATGAAAAACTGTTTTTT
TRBV6-4	13	few	.	TRBJ1-1	CASSVEGNTEAFF	TGTGCCAGCAGTGTGGAGGGGAACACTGAAGCTTTCTTT
TRBV28	16	once	TRBD2	TRBJ2-7	CASSPIEGAGGYEQYF	TGTGCCAGCAGTCCCATAGAAGGAGCGGGGGGATACGAGCAGTACTTC
TRBV19	13	.	.	TRBJ1-5	CASSHQRNQPQHF	TGTGCCAGTAGTCATCAGCGCAATCAGCCCCAGCATTTT
TRBV5-1	15	.	TRBD1	TRBJ2-7	CASSFTTGGSNEQYF	TGCGCCAGCAGCTTTACGACAGGGGGATCTAACGAGCAGTACTTC
TRBV5-1	17	.	TRBD1	TRBJ2-1	CASSFLPGQGTGNEQFF	TGCGCCAGCAGCTTCCTCCCGGGACAGGGGACGGGGAATGAGCAGTTCTTC
TRBV7-2	13	.	.	TRBJ1-2	CASSPQANYGYTF	TGTGCCAGCAGCCCACAGGCTAACTATGGCTACACCTTC
TRBV27	16	.	.	TRBJ2-1	CASSLFPGGPTREQFF	TGTGCCAGCAGTTTATTCCCCGGGGGGCCAACTCGAGAGCAGTTCTTC
TRBV18	13	few	.	TRBJ1-1	CASSRDVNTEAFF	TGTGCCAGCTCACGGGACGTGAACACTGAAGCTTTCTTT
TRBV27	14	.	.	TRBJ1-5	CASGRAREGQPQHF	TGTGCCAGCGGACGCGCTAGGGAAGGGCAGCCCCAGCATTTT
TRBV5-1	13	.	.	TRBJ1-2	CASSLGRGDGYTF	TGCGCCAGCAGCTTGGGCCGGGGGGATGGCTACACCTTC
TRBV9	16	.	TRBD2	TRBJ2-4	CASSVDPLAAGNIQYF	TGTGCCAGCAGCGTAGATCCGCTAGCGGCAGGAAACATTCAGTACTTC
TRBV9	14	.	.	TRBJ2-7	CASSVETEPYEQYF	TGTGCCAGCAGCGTAGAAACAGAACCCTACGAGCAGTACTTC
TRBV7-8	13	.	.	TRBJ2-5	CASSFSRAETQYF	TGTGCCAGCAGCTTTAGCCGCGCGGAGACCCAGTACTTC
TRBV11-3	18	.	.	TRBJ2-5	CASSLGSGRGLGQETQYF	TGTGCCAGCAGCTTAGGATCGGGCCGGGGGCTAGGCCAAGAGACCCAGTACTTC
TRBV6-1	15	.	TRBD1	TRBJ2-3	CASRKGQSSTDTQYF	TGTGCCAGCAGAAAGGGACAGTCTAGCACAGATACGCAGTATTTT
TRBV5-6	14	.	TRBD1	TRBJ2-3	CASSPTGGTDTQYF	TGTGCCAGCAGCCCGACAGGGGGCACAGATACGCAGTATTTT
TRBV7-6	13	.	.	TRBJ2-7	CASSTILDGEQYF	TGTGCCAGCAGCACGATACTCGACGGGGAGCAGTACTTC
TRBV28	15	.	TRBD2	TRBJ2-7	CASSSPAGVGYEQYF	TGTGCCAGCAGTTCCCCAGCGGGAGTCGGCTACGAGCAGTACTTC
TRBV5-1	13	.	.	TRBJ1-2	CASSFGEVGGYTF	TGCGCCAGCAGCTTCGGTGAGGTGGGAGGCTACACCTTC
TRBV5-4	16	.	.	TRBJ2-1	CASSLAGVSSYNEQFF	TGTGCCAGCAGCTTGGCAGGGGTGAGCTCCTACAATGAGCAGTTCTTC
TRBV6-5	15	.	TRBD2	TRBJ2-1	CASSYGGRARDEQFF	TGTGCCAGCAGTTACGGCGGGAGGGCGAGAGATGAGCAGTTCTTC
TRBV9	15	.	.	TRBJ1-1	CASSVGLGRSTEAFF	TGTGCCAGCAGCGTAGGTCTGGGTAGGAGCACTGAAGCTTTCTTT
TRBV20-1	11	.	.	TRBJ2-7	CSAQTTYEQYF	TGCAGTGCCCAGACTACCTACGAGCAGTACTTC
TRBV6-4	19	.	TRBD1	TRBJ2-2	CASTTPLPGQGRGPGELFF	TGTGCCAGCACCACCCCTCTCCCGGGACAGGGACGAGGCCCCGGGGAGCTGTTTTTT
TRBV28	12	.	.	TRBJ2-7	CASSPLRFGQYF	TGTGCCAGCAGTCCGCTGAGGTTCGGGCAGTACTTC
TRBV28	14	few	.	TRBJ2-7	CASSLPPGVSEQYF	TGTGCCAGCAGTTTACCCCCGGGGGTCTCCGAGCAGTACTTC
TRBV18	13	.	.	TRBJ1-1	CASSPLASTEAFF	TGTGCCAGCTCACCCCTCGCGAGCACTGAAGCTTTCTTT
TRBV5-4	17	.	.	TRBJ1-6	CASSLVGGMGLGSPLHF	TGTGCCAGCAGCTTGGTCGGCGGGATGGGGTTGGGGTCACCCCTCCACTTT
TRBV11-2	14	.	TRBD2	TRBJ2-7	CASSPGLANYEQYF	TGTGCCAGCAGCCCTGGACTAGCGAACTACGAGCAGTACTTC
TRBV7-9	12	.	.	TRBJ2-2	CASSSDTGELFF	TGTGCCAGCAGCTCCGACACCGGGGAGCTGTTTTTT
TRBV5-1	16	.	.	TRBJ2-3	CASSLDSAGPWDTQYF	TGCGCCAGCAGCTTGGATAGCGCCGGTCCATGGGATACGCAGTATTTT
TRBV7-8	15	.	TRBD2	TRBJ2-7	CASSVTDGGGLEQYF	TGTGCCAGCAGCGTAACAGATGGGGGGGGTCTTGAGCAGTACTTC
TRBV20-1	11	.	TRBD2	TRBJ2-4	CSASAQGLVYF	TGCAGTGCTAGCGCCCAAGGACTAGTGTACTTC
TRBV6-5	14	.	TRBD2	TRBJ2-7	CASSGTSGSYEQYF	TGTGCCAGCAGCGGGACTAGCGGATCCTACGAGCAGTACTTC